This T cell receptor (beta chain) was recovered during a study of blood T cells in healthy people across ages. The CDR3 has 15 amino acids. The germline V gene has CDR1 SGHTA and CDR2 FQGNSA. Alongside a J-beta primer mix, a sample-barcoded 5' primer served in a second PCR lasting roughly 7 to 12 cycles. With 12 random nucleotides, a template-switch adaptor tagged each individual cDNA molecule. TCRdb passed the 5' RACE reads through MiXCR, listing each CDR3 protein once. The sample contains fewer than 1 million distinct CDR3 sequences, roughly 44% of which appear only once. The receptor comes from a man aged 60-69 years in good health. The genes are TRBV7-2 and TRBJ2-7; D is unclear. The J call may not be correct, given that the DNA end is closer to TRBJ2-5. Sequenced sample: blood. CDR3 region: CASSLAVPGRETQYF. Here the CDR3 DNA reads TGTGCCAGCAGCTTAGCCGTACCCGGTCGGGAGACCCAGTACTTC.